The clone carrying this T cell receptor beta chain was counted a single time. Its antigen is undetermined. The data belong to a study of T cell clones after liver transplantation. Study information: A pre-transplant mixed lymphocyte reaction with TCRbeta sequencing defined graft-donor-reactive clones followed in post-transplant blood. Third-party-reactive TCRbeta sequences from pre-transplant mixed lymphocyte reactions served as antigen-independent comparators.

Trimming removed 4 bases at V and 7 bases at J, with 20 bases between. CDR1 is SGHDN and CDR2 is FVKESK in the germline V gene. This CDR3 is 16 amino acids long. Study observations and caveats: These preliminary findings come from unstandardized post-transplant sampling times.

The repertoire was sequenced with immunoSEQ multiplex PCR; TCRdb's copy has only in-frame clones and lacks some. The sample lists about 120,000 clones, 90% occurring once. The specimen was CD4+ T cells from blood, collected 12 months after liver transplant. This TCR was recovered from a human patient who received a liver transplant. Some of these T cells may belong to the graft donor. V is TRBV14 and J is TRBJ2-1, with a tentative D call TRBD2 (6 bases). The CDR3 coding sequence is TGTGCCAGCAGCCTCAAGATGTCTAGCGTGGGTAATGAGCAGTTCTTC. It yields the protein CASSLKMSSVGNEQFF.